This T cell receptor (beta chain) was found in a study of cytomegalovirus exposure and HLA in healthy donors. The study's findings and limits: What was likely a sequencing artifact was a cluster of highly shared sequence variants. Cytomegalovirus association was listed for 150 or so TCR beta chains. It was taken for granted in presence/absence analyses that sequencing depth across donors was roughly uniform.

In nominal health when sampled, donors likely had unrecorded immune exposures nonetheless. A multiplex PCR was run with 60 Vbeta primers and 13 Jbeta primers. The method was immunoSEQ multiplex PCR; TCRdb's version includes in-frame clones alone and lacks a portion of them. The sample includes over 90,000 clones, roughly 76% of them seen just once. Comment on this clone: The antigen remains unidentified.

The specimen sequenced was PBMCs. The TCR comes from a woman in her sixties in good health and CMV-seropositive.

In DNA, the CDR3 is TGCGCCAGCAGCTTCGACAGAATGGATAGCGGGGAGCTGTTTTTT. Protein: CASSFDRMDSGELFF. V is TRBV5-1 and J is TRBJ2-2; weak D call: TRBD1 (5 bases). V was pared by 2 bases and J by 7 bases, with 15 bases between. The CDR3 runs 15 residues. The germline V gene encodes CDR1 SGHRS and CDR2 YFSETQ. The variable domain in full, with the rest retrieved from reference TRBV5-1 and TRBJ2-2, is KAGVTQTPRYLIKTRGQQVTLSCSPISGHRSVSWYQQTPGQGLQFLFEYFSETQRNKGNFPGRFSGRQFSNSRSEMNVSTLELGDSALYLCASSFDRMDSGELFFGEGSRLTVL.